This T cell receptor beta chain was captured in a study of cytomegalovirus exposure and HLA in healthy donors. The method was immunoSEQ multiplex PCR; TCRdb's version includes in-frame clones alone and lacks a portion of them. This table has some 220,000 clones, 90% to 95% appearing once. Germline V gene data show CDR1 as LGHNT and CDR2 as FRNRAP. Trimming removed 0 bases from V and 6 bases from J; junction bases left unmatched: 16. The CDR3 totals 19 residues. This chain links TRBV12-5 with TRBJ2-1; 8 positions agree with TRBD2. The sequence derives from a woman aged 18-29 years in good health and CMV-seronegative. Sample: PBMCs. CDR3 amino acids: CASGLVTAGGLVRLNEQFF. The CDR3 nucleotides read TGTGCTAGTGGTTTGGTAACGGCGGGGGGACTAGTTCGGCTCAATGAGCAGTTCTTC.